The T cell receptor beta chain under discussion was sequenced for a study of blood T cell repertoires in COVID-19. The table came from immunoSEQ multiplex PCR; TCRdb's copy has only in-frame clones and leaves some out. The sample carries about 400,000 clones, about 90% recorded once. This clonotype originated in a woman aged 30 to 39 who had recovered from COVID-19. Input material: PBMCs or T cells enriched from blood (not recorded which).

The DNA of the CDR3 is TGTGCCAGCTCACCCCTTATGTTGACAGGGGTCCCCACAGATACGCAGTATTTT. The encoded protein is CASSPLMLTGVPTDTQYF. This sequence joins TRBV18 and TRBJ2-3; 8 bases align to TRBD1. The CDR3 sequence is 18 residues long. CDR1 is KGHSH, CDR2 LQKENI, per germline. With V trimmed by 3 bases and J by 2 bases, 13 bases remained unmatched.